The clone carrying this TCR beta chain came up once. This record comes from a study of blood T cell repertoires in COVID-19. Clones were read by immunoSEQ multiplex PCR, and TCRdb kept only the in-frame ones, dropping some. The table includes fewer than 250,000 clones, around 90% detected once. The specimen was peripheral blood. This receptor was taken from a man in his sixties who had recovered from COVID-19.

The CDR3 DNA follows: TGTGCCACCTCACAGACAGGACGTGTGATCCCTGAAGCTTTCTTT. Its protein product is CATSQTGRVIPEAFF. The chain recombines TRBV28 with TRBJ1-1; a possible D gene is TRBD1 (6 bases). Germline values: CDR1 MDHEN, CDR2 SYDVKM. V was pared by 10 bases and J by 6 bases, with 24 bases between. This CDR3 has 15 amino acids.